These T cell receptor beta chains were read from a single sample in a study of cytomegalovirus exposure and HLA in healthy donors. Sequenced by immunoSEQ multiplex PCR; TCRdb stores in-frame clones only, minus some. The sample consists of 95,000 to 130,000 clones, roughly 9.9% of them appearing once. Sequencing input: PBMCs. The receptors here all came from a man aged 25 to 40 in good health and CMV-seronegative. The CDR3 runs from the conserved cysteine through the conserved F or W. The D gene is left open where the match is weak. Rows may omit the clone size; those that give it use once, few, many or a size class.

v_call,cdr3_length,clone_size,j_call,d_call,cdr3_nt,cdr3_aa
TRBV7-6,14,.,TRBJ1-2,.,TGTGCCAGCCACGAGGGAGGGGCGTGGGGTGGCTACACCTTC,CASHEGGAWGGYTF
TRBV20-1,11,.,TRBJ2-7,.,TGCAGTGTATACAGGGCCGTCGAGCAGTACTTC,CSVYRAVEQYF
TRBV30,13,few,TRBJ2-7,.,TGTGCCTGGACCGACGGTGGGGGAGGCGAGCAGTACTTC,CAWTDGGGGEQYF
TRBV7-8,13,.,TRBJ1-5,TRBD1,TGTGCCAGCAGCTTAGTTCAGGGGGTGCCCCAGCATTTT,CASSLVQGVPQHF
TRBV7-9,16,few,TRBJ2-1,.,TGTGCCAGCAGCTCAACGTTAGCGGATTTCTACAATGAGCAGTTCTTC,CASSSTLADFYNEQFF
TRBV5-4,14,few,TRBJ1-1,TRBD1,TGTGCCAGCTGGGGACAGGGGATGAACACTGAAGCTTTCTTT,CASWGQGMNTEAFF
TRBV4-3,15,.,TRBJ2-5,TRBD2,TGCGCCAGCAGCCAAACTAGCGGGGGGGAAGAGACCCAGTACTTC,CASSQTSGGEETQYF
TRBV18,12,few,TRBJ2-5,TRBD2,TGTGCCAGCTTCAGTTCGGGGGGGACCCAGTACTTC,CASFSSGGTQYF
TRBV15,13,.,TRBJ2-5,.,TGTGCCACCAGCAGAGTACTCAAAGAGACCCAGTACTTC,CATSRVLKETQYF
TRBV27,13,.,TRBJ1-1,.,TGTGCCAGCAGTGTACAGGCTTACACTGAAGCTTTCTTT,CASSVQAYTEAFF
TRBV10-3,17,.,TRBJ1-1,TRBD1,TGTGCCATCAGTGATCCCCGACAGGGGGCTAGTATCACTGAAGCTTTCTTT,CAISDPRQGASITEAFF
TRBV11-2,14,.,TRBJ2-7,.,TGTGCCAGCAGCGTGGGACACACCGACTACGAGCAGTACTTC,CASSVGHTDYEQYF
TRBV13,16,.,TRBJ2-5,TRBD1,TGTGCCAGCAGCTCCTCCGGGACAGGGGTTTTGGAGACCCAGTACTTC,CASSSSGTGVLETQYF
TRBV19,15,few,TRBJ2-6,.,TGTGCCAGTAGTAGTCCCACGCGGGGGGCCAACGTCCTGACTTTC,CASSSPTRGANVLTF
TRBV4-3,13,.,TRBJ1-1,TRBD1,TGCGCCAGCAGCCAAGATGGGACAGTTGAAGCTTTCTTT,CASSQDGTVEAFF
TRBV10-3,14,few,TRBJ2-3,TRBD1,TGTGCCATCAGTGAGTCGGGGACAGAGGATACGCAGTATTTT,CAISESGTEDTQYF
TRBV5-6,16,.,TRBJ2-2,TRBD1,TGTGCCAGCCGCCTTTTGGGACAGAGCAACACCGGGGAGCTGTTTTTT,CASRLLGQSNTGELFF
TRBV19,14,.,TRBJ2-1,TRBD2,TGTGCCAGTAGCCGACTAGCGACGTACAATGAGCAGTTCTTC,CASSRLATYNEQFF
TRBV18,17,few,TRBJ2-5,TRBD1,TGTGCCAGCTCAACAATCCCCGGGACAGGGGGTCAAGAGACCCAGTACTTC,CASSTIPGTGGQETQYF
TRBV7-6,18,many,TRBJ1-1,TRBD1,TGTGCCAGCAGCTCATCCCGGGGGACAGGGCCCGGGGACACTGAAGCTTTCTTT,CASSSSRGTGPGDTEAFF
TRBV5-1,15,.,TRBJ1-5,TRBD1,TGCGCCAGCAGCTTGGATACAGGGGGTGATCAGCCCCAGCATTTT,CASSLDTGGDQPQHF
TRBV4-1,16,.,TRBJ1-4,TRBD1,TGCGCCAGCAGCCAACCCCTCAGGGGGCGCGGTGAAAAACTGTTTTTT,CASSQPLRGRGEKLFF
TRBV6-5,14,.,TRBJ2-1,TRBD1,TGTGCCAGCAGTTACAGACAGGGGTTCAATGAGCAGTTCTTC,CASSYRQGFNEQFF
TRBV19,14,few,TRBJ1-5,TRBD1,TGTGCCAGTAGTAGTCAGGGGGCCGGGCAGCCCCAGCATTTT,CASSSQGAGQPQHF
TRBV11-2,17,.,TRBJ2-7,TRBD2,TGTGCCAGCAGCTTACAGATTTACGGGGGGGATAAGTACGAGCAGTACTTC,CASSLQIYGGDKYEQYF
TRBV5-4,15,few,TRBJ2-7,.,TGTGCCAGCAGCTTGGATTCCCAGGGTTTCCACGAGCAGTACTTC,CASSLDSQGFHEQYF
TRBV7-6,14,.,TRBJ2-5,.,TGTGCCAGCAGCTTGAGCGGGTTCCAAGAGACCCAGTACTTC,CASSLSGFQETQYF